The rows below give T cell receptor beta chains drawn from one sample of a study of radiotherapy plus CTLA-4 blockade in lung cancer. Profiled with immunoSEQ multiplex PCR; TCRdb holds only in-frame clones, not every one. The sample has roughly 78,000 clones, approximately 80% seen once; the top ten hold 7.1%. The sequences come from peripheral blood, collected from a patient treated with radiotherapy plus ipilimumab. The receptors stem from a human donor with non-small cell lung cancer who had a complete response to radiotherapy plus ipilimumab. The conserved cysteine and the conserved F or W are not part of the CDR3 here. The order of the fields is V gene, CDR3 protein.

V: TRBV4-2
CDR3: ASSRSRKVETYGYT

V: TRBV19
CDR3: ASSRRTGGNEQF

V: TRBV6-5
CDR3: ASSFGRYNQPQH

V: TRBV2
CDR3: ASSEVGRDEQY

V: TRBV7-9
CDR3: ASSPGHRGSWETQY

V: TRBV9
CDR3: ASSLTLDTQY

V: TRBV11-2
CDR3: ASSNGAGVGTGELF

V: TRBV14
CDR3: ASSPSRNTQY

V: TRBV19
CDR3: ATQGRTYYGYT

V: TRBV6-1
CDR3: ASSEEQGYTGELF

V: TRBV18
CDR3: ASSHEGKYEQF

V: TRBV4-3
CDR3: ASSQDRSSGNTIY

V: TRBV4-1
CDR3: ASSQDRGSYGYT